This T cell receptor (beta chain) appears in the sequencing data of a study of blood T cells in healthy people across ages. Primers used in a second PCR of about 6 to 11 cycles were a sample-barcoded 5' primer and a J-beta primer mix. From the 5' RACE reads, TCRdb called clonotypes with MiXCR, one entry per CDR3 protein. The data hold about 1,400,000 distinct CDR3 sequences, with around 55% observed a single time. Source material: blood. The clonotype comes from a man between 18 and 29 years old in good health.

CDR3 sequence reads: CASSLMPQPGQGLAKNIQYF. CDR3 nucleotides: TGTGCCAGCAGCCTAATGCCCCAGCCGGGACAGGGGTTAGCCAAAAACATTCAGTACTTC. The chain employs TRBV6-2 or TRBV6-3 and TRBJ2-4, with 10 bases identical to TRBD1. CDR3 length: 20 amino acids. With V trimmed by 6 bases and J by 0 bases, 17 bases remained unmatched. Germline V lookup: CDR1 MNHEY, CDR2 SVGEGT.